This T cell receptor beta chain was found in a study of CXCR3-negative and CXCR3-positive naive CD8 T cells. Study as a whole: Overall TRB read output was 120 million to 150 million, and each library contained about 1.5 +/- 0.3 million reads. Study-level points and caveats: CXCR3-positive naive cells carried more hydrophobic TRB CDR3s than CXCR3-negative ones.

Of note for this clonotype: The antigen is not known.

Triplicate sorting captured around 300,000 cells each from every CD8+ T cell subset. CD45RO-CCR7+CD27+CD95- marked naive CD8+ T cells. The CDR3 consists of 12 residues. Germline-derived CDR1 and CDR2 are SEHNR and FQNEAQ (reference sequence). UMI-tagged TRB cDNA libraries were built via 5' RACE. From its re-call of the 5' RACE reads, TCRdb lists each CDR3 protein once, without DNA. With some 85,000 distinct CDR3 sequences in the sample, the ten largest clones hold 0.5% to 0.55%. The rearrangement links TRBV7-9 to TRBJ2-7; the TCRdb D gene call, TRBD1, has no DNA to confirm it. The origin of this receptor is a human donor in good health. Some clones in this sample may be carry-over from other donors' samples. Source material: naive CXCR3+ CD8+ T cells from blood. Subset in this sample: CD45RO-CCR7+CD27+CD95- naive CD8+ T cells expressing CXCR3 (TNR3+). The CDR3 loop is CASSWTGDEQYF.